The 12 T cell receptor beta chains below all came from one sample that was sequenced in a study of blood T cells in healthy people across ages. Together with a sample-barcoded 5' primer, a J-beta primer mix was included in a second PCR lasting about 7 to 12 cycles. One entry per CDR3 protein results from TCRdb running MiXCR on the 5' RACE reads. The sample contains fewer than 800,000 distinct CDR3 sequences, 20% to 25% of which appear only once. In addition, the sample was reused for a study of T cells of mothers and their children.

The source material was blood. These receptor sequences come from a boy younger than 18 in good health.

This clonotype was found many times. CDR3 coding DNA: TGTGCCAGCAGCCAAGATAGCGGGGGGGCCAATGAGCAGTTCTTC. Its protein product is CASSQDSGGANEQFF. The chain is built from TRBV4-2 and TRBJ2-1, with 11 bases lining up with TRBD2. This CDR3 is 15 amino acids long. Trimming at V came to 0 bases and at J to 6 bases, leaving 1 base not matched to a gene. Germline V gene data show CDR1 as LGHNA and CDR2 as YNFKEQ.

The CDR3 loop is CASSFLTQGRFSGANVLTF. CDR3 bases: TGTGCCAGCAGTTTCCTCACACAGGGGCGATTCTCTGGGGCCAACGTCCTGACTTTC. This chain joins TRBV28 and TRBJ2-6; 7 nucleotides agree with TRBD1. This CDR3 is built from 19 residues. Germline CDR1 is MDHEN and CDR2 is SYDVKM. Trimming took 3 bases from V and 0 from J; bases not matched to a gene: 11.

This clonotype has a handful of counts. This chain connects TRBV5-1 to TRBJ1-2; no definite D call. V shed 5 bases and J shed 2 bases, with 10 bases lying between them. The germline V gene has CDR1 SGHRS and CDR2 YFSETQ. This CDR3 has 13 amino acids. DNA for the CDR3: TGCGCCAGCAGGCCCGGCCCCAACTATGGCTACACCTTC. This codes for CASRPGPNYGYTF.

CDR3 DNA: TGCGCCAGCAGCCAAGATAATACAGGGGAGCGCTCCTACGAGCAGTACTTC. Its protein product is CASSQDNTGERSYEQYF. The chain couples TRBV4-1 to TRBJ2-7, with TRBD1 identical over 7 bases. The ends lost 0 bases at V and 0 bases at J; junction bases unmatched: 8. Germline CDR1 reads MGHRA; CDR2 reads YSYEKL. The CDR3 spans 17 residues.

The V and J genes are TRBV15 and TRBJ2-1; D gene unclear. The CDR3 is 15 amino acids. Trimming shortened V by 1 base and J by 0 bases, and 7 bases separated the two germline ends. Germline-derived CDR1 and CDR2 are LNHNV and YYDKDF (reference sequence). The DNA for the CDR3 is TGTGCCACCAGCAGAGCTGATAGCTCCTACAATGAGCAGTTCTTC. As protein: CATSRADSSYNEQFF.

The V gene is TRBV28, the J gene TRBJ2-7, with TRBD2 as a possible D gene (6 bases). Germline lookup yields CDR1 MDHEN and CDR2 SYDVKM. V lost 6 bases and J lost 4, with 16 bases in between. The CDR3 runs to 14 residues. CDR3: CASRSGAAQYEQYF. In nucleotides, the CDR3 is TGTGCCAGCAGGTCGGGAGCAGCTCAATACGAGCAGTACTTC.

This clonotype was picked up a small number of times. This sequence joins TRBV28 and TRBJ2-5; unclear D gene. The closer fit of TRBJ2-1 to the DNA end suggests the J call may be wrong. The CDR3 totals 14 residues. Germline assignment: CDR1 MDHEN and CDR2 SYDVKM. Here the CDR3 reads CASSFRSTGNEQFF. CDR3 sequence (DNA): TGTGCCAGCAGTTTTCGCTCAACGGGCAATGAGCAGTTCTTC.

The chain links TRBV7-2 to TRBJ2-5, with D unresolved. Germline V gene data show CDR1 as SGHTA and CDR2 as FQGNSA. Trimming pared 5 bases from V and 0 bases from J, leaving 16 bases between. This CDR3 comprises 16 residues. This chain's CDR3 is CASSAAGFLNQETQYF. CDR3 in DNA: TGTGCCAGCAGCGCCGCTGGCTTTTTGAACCAAGAGACCCAGTACTTC.

V and J are TRBV5-1 and TRBJ2-5; 8 nucleotides align to TRBD2. TRBJ2-1 matches the DNA end more closely, so the J call is doubtful. The length of the CDR3 is 16 residues. Looked up from germline, CDR1 is SGHRS and CDR2 is YFSETQ. The CDR3: CASSPGGSGGRNEQFF. CDR3 bases: TGCGCCAGCAGCCCTGGCGGGAGCGGGGGTCGGAATGAGCAGTTCTTC.

The chain employs TRBV4-1 and TRBJ1-2; D is unresolved. Trimming pared 0 bases from V and 3 bases from J, leaving 8 bases between. CDR1 is MGHRA and CDR2 is YSYEKL in the germline V gene. The CDR3 contains 14 residues. CDR3 sequence: CASSQDWQHYGYTF. CDR3 bases: TGCGCCAGCAGCCAAGATTGGCAGCACTATGGCTACACCTTC.

The chain links TRBV15 to TRBJ2-4; unclear D gene. The ends were cut back, 0 bases at V and 8 bases at J, with 14 bases in the middle. This CDR3 region has 15 residues. CDR1 and CDR2 from the germline V gene are LNHNV and YYDKDF (reference sequence). The CDR3 DNA is TGTGCCACCAGCAGAGAACTTTGGGATCTGGACATTCAGTACTTC. Protein sequence: CATSRELWDLDIQYF.

This clonotype turned up a few times. The gene calls are TRBV6-1 and TRBJ2-5, with TRBD2 identical over 7 bases. V shed 6 bases, J shed 5 bases, and the junction held 6 bases outside the gene matches. Per the germline V gene, CDR1 is MNHNS and CDR2 is SASEGT. CDR3 length: 13 amino acids. The CDR3 DNA follows: TGTGCCAGCAGCCTAGCGGTTCCCGAGACCCAGTACTTC. Translation: CASSLAVPETQYF.